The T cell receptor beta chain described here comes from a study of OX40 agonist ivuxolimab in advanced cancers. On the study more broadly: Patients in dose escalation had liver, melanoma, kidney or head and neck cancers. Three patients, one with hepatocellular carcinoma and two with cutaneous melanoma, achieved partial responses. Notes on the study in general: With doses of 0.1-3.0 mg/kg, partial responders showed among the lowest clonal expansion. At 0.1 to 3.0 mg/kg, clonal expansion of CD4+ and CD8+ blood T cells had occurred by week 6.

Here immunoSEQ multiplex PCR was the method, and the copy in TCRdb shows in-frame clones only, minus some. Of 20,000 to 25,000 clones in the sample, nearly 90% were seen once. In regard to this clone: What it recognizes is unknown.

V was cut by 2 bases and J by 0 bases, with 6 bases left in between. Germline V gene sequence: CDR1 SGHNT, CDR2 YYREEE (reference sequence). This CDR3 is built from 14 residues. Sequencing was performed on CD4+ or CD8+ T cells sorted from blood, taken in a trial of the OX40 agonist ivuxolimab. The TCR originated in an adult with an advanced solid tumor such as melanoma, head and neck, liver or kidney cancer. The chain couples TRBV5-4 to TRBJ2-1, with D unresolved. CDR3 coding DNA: TGTGCCAGCAGCTTTTACGACTCCTACAATGAGCAGTTCTTC. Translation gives CASSFYDSYNEQFF. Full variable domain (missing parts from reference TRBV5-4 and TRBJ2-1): ETGVTQSPTHLIKTRGQQVTLRCSSQSGHNTVSWYQQALGQGPQFIFQYYREEENGRGNFPPRFSGLQFPNYSSELNVNALELDDSALYLCASSFYDSYNEQFFGPGTRLTVL.